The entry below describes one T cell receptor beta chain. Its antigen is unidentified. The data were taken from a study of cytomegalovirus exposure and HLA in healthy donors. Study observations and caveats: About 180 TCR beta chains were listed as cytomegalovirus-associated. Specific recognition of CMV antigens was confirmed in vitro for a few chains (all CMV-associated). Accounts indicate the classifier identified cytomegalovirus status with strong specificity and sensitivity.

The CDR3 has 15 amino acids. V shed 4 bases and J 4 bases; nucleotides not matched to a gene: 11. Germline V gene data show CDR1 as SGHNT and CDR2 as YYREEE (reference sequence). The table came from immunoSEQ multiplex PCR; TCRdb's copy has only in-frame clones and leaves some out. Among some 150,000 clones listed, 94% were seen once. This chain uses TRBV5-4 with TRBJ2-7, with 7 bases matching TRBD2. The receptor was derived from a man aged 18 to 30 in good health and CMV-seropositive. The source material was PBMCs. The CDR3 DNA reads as TGTGCCAGCAGCGGGCTAGCGGCTGGGCCTTACGAGCAGTACTTC. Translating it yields CASSGLAAGPYEQYF.